This T cell receptor (beta chain) was captured in a study of circulating and synovial CD4+ cells in juvenile arthritis (dated by TCRdb to the mid-2010s). As for the study more broadly: TCRbeta CDR3 repertoires of circulating HLA-DR+ CD4 T cells, bulk blood CD4 T cells and synovial CD4 T cells were compared within each patient. Repertoire sequencing was performed with the aim of confirming enrichment of synovial clonotypes in a circulating synovial-like CD4 T cell subset. What the study reported, not specific to this receptor: CPL and bulk blood CD4 samples differed in T cell genome counts by at least an order of magnitude, so sample-size effects were addressed. Circulating pathogenic-like lymphocytes were found to cluster with synovial T cells, and a substantially higher fraction of CDR3 sequences was shared with synovium by circulating pathogenic-like lymphocytes than by bulk blood. No difference between circulating pathogenic-like lymphocytes and bulk blood T cells was detected by traditional Vbeta family usage analysis. Because overlap with synovium rose as sequencing depth increased, the measured fractions of shared clonotypes likely underestimated the overlap of the full repertoire. Compared with bulk blood CD4 repertoires, both the synovial and the circulating pathogenic-like lymphocyte repertoires were less diverse, and some CPL samples were as oligoclonal as synovium.

Including cysteine and phenylalanine, the CDR3 has 13 amino acids. Just the 39-base CDR3 DNA is kept, in frame starting at base 1. V is pruned by 7 bases and J by 6 bases, leaving 3 bases of the junction without a gene match. The germline V gene (reference sequence) yields MNHEY for CDR1 and SMNVEV for CDR2. For this clone: Its antigen is not yet known. Per-nucleotide qualities are absent, and no much larger clonotype sits a single base away.

Receptors were amplified or captured by the immunoSEQ multiplex PCR assay. TCRbeta CDR3 sequencing was performed as a commercial service by an external provider. In the authors' own workflow: The analyses used productive nucleotide sequences together with amino acid sequences obtained by in silico translation. Diversity was measured with Renyi entropy across alpha values, using the median of 200 repeated subsamples to equalise sample size. Pairwise repertoire distance was calculated as one minus the Chao-modified Jaccard index to correct for under-sampling and was used for clustering. Frequency-weighted overlap with synovial clonotypes was calculated over 200 sample sizes with 200 draws without replacement at each size, and the overlap was reported at the size of the smaller sample. The table was pulled from immuneACCESS by TCRdb, which kept in-frame rearrangements only. Such tables lose some clones; where checked, under half of the loss comes from unresolved V genes, and the rest has no known cause. V and J calls and clone size are copied from that table; D and trimming were computed from the DNA. For this sample there are 30,000 to 40,000 clones; about 95% appear just once. The top ten clones comprise about 0.61% of the sample.

The sequenced samples were obtained from patients with active juvenile idiopathic arthritis. Cells were sorted right after thawing, and dead cells were excluded with Live/Dead Fixable Near-IR Stain. The sequence joins TRBV27 to TRBJ2-1; 10 central bases correspond to TRBD2. The specimen sequenced was CD4+ T cells from blood. The TCR was taken from a human donor with juvenile idiopathic arthritis. The CDR3 protein is CASKPSGGNEQFF. The DNA sequence is TGTGCCAGCAAACCTAGCGGGGGCAATGAGCAGTTCTTC.